These 5 T cell receptor beta chains were all obtained from the same sample, sequenced in a study of cytomegalovirus exposure and HLA in healthy donors. This PCR relied on a set of 60 Vbeta primers and 13 Jbeta primers. TCRdb keeps only in-frame clones here, not all; method: immunoSEQ multiplex PCR. The data hold tens of thousands of clones, with approximately 78% observed a single time. Material for sequencing was PBMCs. The receptors derive from a male donor in good health and CMV-seropositive.

The CDR3 coding sequence is TGTGCCAGCAGCTTGGGGGACAGGGGGTACAATGAGCAGTTCTTC. Protein: CASSLGDRGYNEQFF. This chain connects TRBV11-3 to TRBJ2-1; 11 bases are shared with TRBD1. The CDR3 spans 15 residues. The V gene's germline CDR1 is SGHNT and CDR2 YENEEA. V shed 3 bases and J 4 bases; nucleotides not matched to a gene: 2. Drawing the rest from reference TRBV11-3 and TRBJ2-1, the complete variable domain is EAGVVQSPRYKIIEKKQPVAFWCNPISGHNTLYWYLQNLGQGPELLIRYENEEAVDDSQLPKDRFSAERLKGVDSTLKIQPAELGDSAVYLCASSLGDRGYNEQFFGPGTRLTVL.

The chain has TRBV13 and TRBJ1-2; D not certain. CDR3 length equals 11 residues. V gave up 4 bases and J gave up 3 bases, with 3 bases separating them. The V gene's germline CDR1 is PRHDT and CDR2 FYEKMQ (reference sequence). CDR3 nucleotide sequence: TGTGCCAGCAGCTCGTACTATGGCTACACCTTC. Encoded protein: CASSSYYGYTF.

CDR3 DNA: TGTGCCAGTAGCCTTGGGCGGCGGGGGAACACTGAAGCTTTCTTT. Translation: CASSLGRRGNTEAFF. The rearrangement uses TRBV19 and TRBJ1-1; D ambiguous. CDR1 and CDR2 (germline): LNHDA, SQIVND (reference sequence). This CDR3 region has 15 residues. Trimming removed 6 bases from V and 1 base from J, with 15 bases in between. The variable domain in full, with the rest retrieved from reference TRBV19 and TRBJ1-1, is DGGITQSPKYLFRKEGQNVTLSCEQNLNHDAMYWYRQDPGQGLRLIYYSQIVNDFQKGDIAEGYSVSREKKESFPLTVTSAQKNPTAFYLCASSLGRRGNTEAFFGQGTRLTVV.

The table lists this clone with a few counts. The chain joins TRBV5-6 to TRBJ1-1, with 8 bases identical to TRBD1. The CDR3 loop spans 16 amino acids. CDR1 and CDR2 (germline): SGHDT, YYEEEE. V dropped 5 bases and J dropped 1; count of bases not matched to a gene: 10. CDR3 protein: CASRDETGERNTEAFF. Written as DNA, the CDR3 is TGTGCCAGCAGGGACGAGACAGGGGAAAGGAACACTGAAGCTTTCTTT.

V gene TRBV5-4 combines with J gene TRBJ2-5; no firm D call. Trimming cost V 4 bases and J 4 bases, with 14 bases left between them. Per germline, CDR1 SGHNT and CDR2 YYREEE (reference sequence). CDR3 length equals 14 residues. In DNA, the CDR3 is TGTGCCAGCAGCCATATGAAATCGGGAGAGACCCAGTACTTC. It codes for CASSHMKSGETQYF.